This TCR beta chain originates from a study of OX40 agonist ivuxolimab in advanced cancers. The study's findings and limits: On average, CD8+ T cells had more expanded clones than CD4+.

Comment on this clone: Its specificity is not known.

Using immunoSEQ multiplex PCR, the repertoire was profiled, and TCRdb retains in-frame clones only, with some absent. Here the sample spans some 54,000 clones, about 86% being singletons. The CDR3 spans 13 residues. Germline V lookup: CDR1 LNHDA, CDR2 SQIVND (reference sequence). V shed 6 bases, J shed 7 bases, and the junction held 8 bases outside the gene matches. This receptor was taken from an adult with an advanced solid tumor such as melanoma, head and neck, liver or kidney cancer. This chain uses TRBV19 with TRBJ1-1, with 7 bases lining up with TRBD1. Sample: CD4+ or CD8+ T cells sorted from blood, taken in a trial of the OX40 agonist ivuxolimab. This CDR3 is CASRGPYRGEAFF. The DNA of the CDR3 is TGTGCCAGTAGAGGTCCCTACAGGGGTGAAGCTTTCTTT.